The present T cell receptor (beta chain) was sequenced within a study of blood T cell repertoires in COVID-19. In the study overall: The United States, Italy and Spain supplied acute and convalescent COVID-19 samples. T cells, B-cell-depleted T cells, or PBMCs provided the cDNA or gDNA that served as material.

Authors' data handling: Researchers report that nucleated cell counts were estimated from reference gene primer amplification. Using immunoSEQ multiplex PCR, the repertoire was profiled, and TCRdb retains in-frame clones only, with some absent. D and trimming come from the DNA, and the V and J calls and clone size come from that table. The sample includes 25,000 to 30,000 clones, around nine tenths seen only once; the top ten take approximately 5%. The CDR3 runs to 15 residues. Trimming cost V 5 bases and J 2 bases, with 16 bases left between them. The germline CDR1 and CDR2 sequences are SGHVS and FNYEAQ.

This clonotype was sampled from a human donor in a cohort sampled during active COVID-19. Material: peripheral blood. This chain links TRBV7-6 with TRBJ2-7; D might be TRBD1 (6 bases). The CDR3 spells CASSDSTTGPYEQYF. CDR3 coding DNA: TGTGCCAGCAGCGACTCGACGACAGGACCCTACGAGCAGTACTTC. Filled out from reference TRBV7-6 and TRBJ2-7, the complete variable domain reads GAGVSQSPRYKVTKRGQDVALRCDPISGHVSLYWYRQALGQGPEFLTYFNYEAQQDKSGLPNDRFSAERPEGSISTLTIQRTEQRDSAMYRCASSDSTTGPYEQYFGPGTRLTVT.